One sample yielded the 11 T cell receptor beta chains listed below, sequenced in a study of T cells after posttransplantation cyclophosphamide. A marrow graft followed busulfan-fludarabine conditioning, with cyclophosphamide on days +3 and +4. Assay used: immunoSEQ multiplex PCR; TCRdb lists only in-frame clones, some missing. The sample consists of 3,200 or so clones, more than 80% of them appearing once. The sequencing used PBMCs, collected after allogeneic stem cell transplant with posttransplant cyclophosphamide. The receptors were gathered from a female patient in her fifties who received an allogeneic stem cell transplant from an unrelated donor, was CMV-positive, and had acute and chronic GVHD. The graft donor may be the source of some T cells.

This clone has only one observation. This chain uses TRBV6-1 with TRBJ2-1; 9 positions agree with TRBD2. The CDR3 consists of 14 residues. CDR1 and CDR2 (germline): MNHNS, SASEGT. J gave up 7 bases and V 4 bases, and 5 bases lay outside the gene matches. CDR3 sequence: CASSALAGSNEQFF. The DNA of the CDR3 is TGTGCCAGCAGTGCGCTAGCGGGGTCGAATGAGCAGTTCTTC.

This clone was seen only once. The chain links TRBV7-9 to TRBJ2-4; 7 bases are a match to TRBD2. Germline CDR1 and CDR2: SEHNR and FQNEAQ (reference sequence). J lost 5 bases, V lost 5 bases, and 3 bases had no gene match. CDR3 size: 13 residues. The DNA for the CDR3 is TGTGCCAGCAGCCCCGCGGGGGAAAACATTCAGTACTTC. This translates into CASSPAGENIQYF.

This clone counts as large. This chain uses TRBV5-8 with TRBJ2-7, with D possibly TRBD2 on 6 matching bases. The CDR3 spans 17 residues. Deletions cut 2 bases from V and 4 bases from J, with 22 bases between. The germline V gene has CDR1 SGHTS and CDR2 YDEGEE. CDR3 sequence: CASSFSGGLPVEYEQYF. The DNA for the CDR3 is TGTGCCAGCAGCTTCTCTGGGGGACTCCCGGTTGAGTACGAGCAGTACTTC.

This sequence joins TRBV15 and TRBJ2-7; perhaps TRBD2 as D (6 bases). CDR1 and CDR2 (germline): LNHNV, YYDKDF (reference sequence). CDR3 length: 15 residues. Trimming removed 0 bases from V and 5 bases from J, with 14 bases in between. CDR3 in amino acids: CATSRDRGLVNEQYF. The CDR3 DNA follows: TGTGCCACCAGCAGAGATCGGGGGTTAGTAAACGAGCAGTACTTC.

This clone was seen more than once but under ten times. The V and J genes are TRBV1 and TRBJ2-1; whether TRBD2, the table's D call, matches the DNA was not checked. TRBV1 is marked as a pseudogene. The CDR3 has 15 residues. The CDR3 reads CTSSHRRTRDNEQFF. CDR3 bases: TGCACCAGCAGCCATCGACGGACTAGAGACAATGAGCAGTTCTTC.

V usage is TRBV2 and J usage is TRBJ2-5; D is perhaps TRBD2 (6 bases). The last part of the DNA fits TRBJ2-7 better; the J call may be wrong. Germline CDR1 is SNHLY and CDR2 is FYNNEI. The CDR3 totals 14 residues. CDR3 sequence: CASSSGLPTYEQYF. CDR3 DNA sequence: TGTGCCAGCAGTTCGGGACTCCCTACCTACGAGCAGTACTTC.

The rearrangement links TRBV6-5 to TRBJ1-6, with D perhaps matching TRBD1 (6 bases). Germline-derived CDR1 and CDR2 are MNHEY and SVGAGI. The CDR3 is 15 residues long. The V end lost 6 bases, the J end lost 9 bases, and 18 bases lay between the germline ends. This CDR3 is CASSQGTGPGSPLHF. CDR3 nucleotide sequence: TGTGCCAGCAGCCAGGGGACCGGCCCTGGTTCACCCCTCCACTTT.

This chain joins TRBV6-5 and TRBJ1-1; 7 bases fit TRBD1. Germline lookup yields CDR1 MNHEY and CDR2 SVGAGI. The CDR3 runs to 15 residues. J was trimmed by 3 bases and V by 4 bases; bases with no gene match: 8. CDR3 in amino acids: CASSSADRVDTEAFF. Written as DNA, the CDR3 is TGTGCCAGCAGTTCCGCTGACAGGGTAGACACTGAAGCTTTCTTT.

Here the CDR3 reads CASSEIAGVYYNEQFF. The CDR3, as DNA: TGTGCCAGCAGTGAGATTGCGGGGGTCTACTACAATGAGCAGTTCTTC. V gene TRBV14 combines with J gene TRBJ2-1; TRBD2 agrees at 7 bases. There are 16 residues in the CDR3. The V gene end was trimmed by 6 bases and the J gene end by 3 bases; junction bases not matched to a gene: 11. CDR1 is SGHDN, CDR2 FVKESK, per germline. The variable domain in full, completed from reference TRBV14 and TRBJ2-1, reads EAGVTQFPSHSVIEKGQTVTLRCDPISGHDNLYWYRRVMGKEIKFLLHFVKESKQDESGMPNNRFLAERTGGTYSTLKVQPAELEDSGVYFCASSEIAGVYYNEQFFGPGTRLTVL.

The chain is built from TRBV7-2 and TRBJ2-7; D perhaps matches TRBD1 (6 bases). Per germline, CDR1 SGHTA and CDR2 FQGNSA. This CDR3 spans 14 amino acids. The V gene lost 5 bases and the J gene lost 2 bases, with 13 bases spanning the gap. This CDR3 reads CASSTQQGTYEQYF. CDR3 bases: TGTGCCAGCAGCACCCAACAGGGAACCTACGAGCAGTACTTC.

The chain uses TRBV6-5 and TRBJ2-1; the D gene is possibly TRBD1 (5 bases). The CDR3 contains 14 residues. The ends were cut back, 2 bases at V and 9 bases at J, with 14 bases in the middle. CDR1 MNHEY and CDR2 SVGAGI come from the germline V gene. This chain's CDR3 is CASSYGALETEQFF. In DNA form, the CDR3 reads TGTGCCAGCAGTTACGGGGCGCTGGAGACTGAGCAGTTCTTC.